The 25 T cell receptor beta chains presented below share a single source sample, sequenced in a study of T cell repertoires in cytomegalovirus infection. TCRdb re-analysed the reads in MiXCR, keeping a single row per CDR3 protein. The sample gives just under 550,000 distinct CDR3 sequences, approximately 25% of which show up once; less than 15% is in the top ten. The sequenced sample was PBMCs. These receptors were taken from a human donor in good health (CMV status not recorded). Some clones in this sample may be carry-over from other donors' samples.

This rearrangement joins TRBV11-2 to TRBJ2-7; 7 positions agree with TRBD2. V was clipped by 4 bases and J by 7 bases; unmatched bases: 13. CDR1 and CDR2 from the germline V gene are SGHAT and FQNNGV. The CDR3 has 15 residues. The CDR3: CASSWGGGGSGEQYV. The DNA of the CDR3 is TGTGCCAGCAGCTGGGGGGGGGGGGGGTCGGGGGAGCAGTACGTC.

DNA for the CDR3: TGTGCCAGCAGCTTAGGTCAAAGGGGACCGGAGACCCAGTACTTC. This sequence encodes CASSLGQRGPETQYF. The genes are TRBV11-3 and TRBJ2-5, with D perhaps given as TRBD1 or TRBD2 (5 bases each). CDR1 and CDR2 (germline): SGHNT, YENEEA. The CDR3 is made up of 15 amino acids. V gave up 1 base and J gave up 5 bases, with 14 bases separating them.

This clonotype appeared a few times. This chain links TRBV5-4 with TRBJ2-5, with 13 bases identical to TRBD2. The CDR3 length is 16 residues. Germline V gene data show CDR1 as SGHNT and CDR2 as YYREEE (reference sequence). J lost 5 bases, V lost 4 bases, and 8 bases had no gene match. CDR3 DNA: TGTGCCAGCAGCACTGGGACTAGCGGGGATTATGAGACCCAGTACTTC. Translated: CASSTGTSGDYETQYF.

This clonotype has just a few counts. The chain recombines TRBV20-1 with TRBJ2-3; tentatively, D is TRBD2 (6 bases). The CDR3 covers 15 residues. The V gene lost 0 bases and the J gene lost 3 bases, with 13 bases spanning the gap. The germline V gene encodes CDR1 DFQATT and CDR2 SNEGSKA (reference sequence). CDR3 in DNA: TGCAGTGCTAGAGATGACGGGAGAAGGACAGATACGCAGTATTTT. This translates into CSARDDGRRTDTQYF.

This clonotype was observed many times. J is TRBJ1-1 and V is TRBV7-2, with 8 bases lining up with TRBD1. The CDR3 loop spans 14 amino acids. J was trimmed by 7 bases and V by 2 bases; bases with no gene match: 6. The V gene's germline CDR1 is SGHTA and CDR2 FQGNSA. The CDR3 loop reads CASSLQGAAFEAFF. CDR3 coding DNA: TGTGCCAGCAGCTTACAGGGGGCTGCGTTTGAAGCTTTCTTT.

Here the CDR3 DNA reads TGTGCCAGCAGTTTGGTCGCGGCAAACAATGAGCAGTTCTTC. Translating gives CASSLVAANNEQFF. This chain connects TRBV27 to TRBJ2-1; D uncertain. V shed 3 bases and J shed 5 bases, with 11 bases lying between them. CDR1 and CDR2 (germline): MNHEY, SMNVEV (reference sequence). The CDR3 has 14 amino acids.

The V call is TRBV6-1, the J call TRBJ2-1; 8 bases map to TRBD2. This CDR3 has 15 amino acids. V trimming: 5 bases; J trimming: 5 bases; junction bases outside the gene matches: 8. From germline, CDR1 is MNHNS and CDR2 SASEGT. CDR3 loop: CASSYTGGHNNEQFF. CDR3 DNA sequence: TGTGCCAGCAGTTATACGGGAGGGCATAACAATGAGCAGTTCTTC.

This chain connects TRBV20-1 to TRBJ2-1, with 10 bases identical to TRBD2. The CDR3 is made up of 15 amino acids. V gave up 6 bases and J gave up 8 bases; unmatched junction bases: 13. CDR1 is DFQATT and CDR2 is SNEGSKA in the germline V gene (reference sequence). The CDR3 spells CSAWRASGSRDEQFF. The CDR3 DNA reads as TGCAGTGCCTGGCGGGCTAGCGGGAGTCGTGATGAGCAGTTCTTC.

V usage is TRBV7-9 and J usage is TRBJ1-1, with 7 bases identical to TRBD1. After removal of 0 bases from V and 3 bases from J, the junction contained 4 bases not matched to a gene. The CDR3 has 15 residues. Germline V CDR1 and CDR2: SEHNR, FQNEAQ (reference sequence). The CDR3 spells CASSLAGGRDTEAFF. Written as DNA, the CDR3 is TGTGCCAGCAGCTTAGCAGGGGGCAGGGACACTGAAGCTTTCTTT.

This clonotype was counted many times. J is TRBJ1-1 and V is TRBV7-2, with unresolved D. With 5 bases removed from V and 7 bases from J, the gap between germline ends came to 17 bases. Germline V gene lookup returns CDR1 SGHTA and CDR2 FQGNSA. The CDR3 spans 14 residues. This chain's CDR3 is CASSRYAGIGEAFF. In DNA, the CDR3 is TGTGCCAGCAGCCGTTATGCGGGTATCGGTGAAGCTTTCTTT.

The sample holds many counts of this clonotype. The chain recombines TRBV6-2 or TRBV6-3 with TRBJ2-6; D unclear. Germline V lookup: CDR1 MNHEY, CDR2 SVGEGT. Trimming removed 6 bases at V and 0 bases at J, with 9 bases between. This CDR3 contains 15 residues. CDR3 residues: CASSHTFSGANVLTF. CDR3 nucleotides: TGTGCCAGCAGCCACACCTTCTCTGGGGCCAACGTCCTGACTTTC.

The chain uses TRBV7-9 and TRBJ2-7; D might be TRBD1 (5 bases). Trimming took off 3 bases at V and 6 bases at J, with 12 bases between the two ends. This CDR3 has 13 amino acids. CDR1 and CDR2 (germline): SEHNR, FQNEAQ (reference sequence). CDR3 nucleotide sequence: TGTGCCAGCAGCTTGTCAGGGTCCCCCGAGCAGTACGTC. Protein: CASSLSGSPEQYV.

This clonotype has a handful of counts. The chain recombines TRBV5-5 with TRBJ1-1; D is ambiguous. V lost 5 bases and J lost 1, with 15 bases in between. Germline CDR1 is SGHKS and CDR2 is YYEKEE (reference sequence). The CDR3 covers 15 residues. The CDR3 here is CASRTNPLGNTEAFF. The CDR3 nucleotides are TGTGCCAGCAGAACGAATCCATTGGGGAACACTGAAGCTTTCTTT. Drawing the rest from reference TRBV5-5 and TRBJ1-1, the complete variable domain is DAGVTQSPTHLIKTRGQQVTLRCSPISGHKSVSWYQQVLGQGPQFIFQYYEKEERGRGNFPDRFSARQFPNYSSELNVNALLLGDSALYLCASRTNPLGNTEAFFGQGTRLTVV.

J is TRBJ2-1 and V is TRBV20-1; 7 bases match TRBD2. Germline CDR1 DFQATT, CDR2 SNEGSKA (reference sequence). The CDR3 spans 15 residues. The V and J ends lost 0 bases and 6 bases, in that order; junction bases with no gene match: 8. The CDR3 loop is CSARDWSSGLNEQFF. CDR3 nucleotides: TGCAGTGCTAGAGATTGGTCTAGCGGTCTCAATGAGCAGTTCTTC.

The rearrangement uses TRBV18 and TRBJ1-1, with 8 bases aligning to TRBD1. J gave up 0 bases and V 4 bases, and 13 bases lay outside the gene matches. Germline CDR1 KGHSH, CDR2 LQKENI. This CDR3 is 18 amino acids long. The CDR3 loop is CASSLTSTGAGMNTEAFF. As DNA, the CDR3 is TGTGCCAGCTCACTGACATCGACAGGGGCCGGGATGAACACTGAAGCTTTCTTT.

This clonotype was seen at least ten times. The chain couples TRBV7-2 to TRBJ2-1; 13 nucleotides line up with TRBD2. Trimming at V came to 8 bases and at J to 8 bases, leaving 6 bases not matched to a gene. This CDR3 is 14 amino acids long. Germline CDR1 SGHTA, CDR2 FQGNSA. Written as DNA, the CDR3 is TGTGCCAGCCGCAGGACTAGCGGGAGCGATGAGCAGTTCTTC. Translating it yields CASRRTSGSDEQFF.

The chain employs TRBV6-2 or TRBV6-3 and TRBJ2-2; 7 positions agree with TRBD1. There are 14 residues in the CDR3. The ends lost 6 bases at V and 3 bases at J; junction bases unmatched: 4. The germline V gene has CDR1 MNHEY and CDR2 SVGEGT. The CDR3, as DNA: TGTGCCAGCAGGGGGGACAGATACACCGGGGAGCTGTTTTTT. It codes for CASRGDRYTGELFF.

This clonotype appeared once. The chain has TRBV6-2 or TRBV6-3 and TRBJ2-7, with 10 bases aligning to TRBD1. The CDR3 spans 14 residues. The J segment lost 6 bases and the V segment lost 6 bases, leaving 8 bases of the junction unmatched. Germline lookup yields CDR1 MNHEY and CDR2 SVGEGT. In DNA form, the CDR3 reads TGTGCCAGCAGAGAAGACAGGGGGCCCCGCGAGCAGTACTTC. Translation: CASREDRGPREQYF.

This clonotype was counted many times. The chain employs TRBV7-2 and TRBJ2-2; 10 bases are a match to TRBD2. Germline assignment: CDR1 SGHTA and CDR2 FQGNSA. V was pared by 4 bases and J by 5 bases, with 7 bases of the junction left unmatched. The CDR3 is 16 amino acids. The CDR3 sequence is CASSSLLAGLTGELFF. The CDR3 DNA sequence: TGTGCCAGCAGCTCGTTACTAGCGGGATTAACCGGGGAGCTGTTTTTT. Looking up the rest from reference TRBV7-2 and TRBJ2-2 gives the full variable domain: GAGVSQSPSNKVTEKGKDVELRCDPISGHTALYWYRQSLGQGLEFLIYFQGNSAPDKSGLPSDRFSAERTGGSVSTLTIQRTQQEDSAVYLCASSSLLAGLTGELFFGEGSRLTVL.

The CDR3 sequence is CASSLAGGYNSGANVLTF. CDR3 sequence (DNA): TGTGCCAGCAGCTTAGCTGGTGGCTACAACTCTGGGGCCAACGTCCTGACTTTC. This chain links TRBV7-2 with TRBJ2-6; no clear D. Trimming pared 0 bases from V and 0 bases from J, leaving 12 bases between. This CDR3 contains 18 residues. The germline V gene has CDR1 SGHTA and CDR2 FQGNSA.

This clonotype was detected a few times. V gene TRBV24-1 combines with J gene TRBJ2-1; a possible D gene is TRBD2 (5 bases). The germline V gene encodes CDR1 KGHDR and CDR2 SFDVKD. CDR3 length: 16 residues. V lost 0 bases and J 1 base, leaving 9 bases between the germline ends. DNA for the CDR3: TGTGCCACCAGTGATTTGCGGGGAGCTTCCTACAATGAGCAGTTCTTC. It is translated as CATSDLRGASYNEQFF.

The J gene is TRBJ2-5, the V gene TRBV12-3 or TRBV12-4, with TRBD1 as a possible D gene (6 bases). Deletions cut 6 bases from V and 0 bases from J, with 20 bases between. CDR3 length: 17 residues. The CDR3 DNA sequence: TGTGCCAGCAGCCCCAACCGGGACAACCTTAACCAAGAGACCCAGTACTTC. Its protein is CASSPNRDNLNQETQYF.

About this clonotype: A junction end diverges from the germline sequence, so it may reflect a read error. The chain is built from TRBV28 and TRBJ1-5, with a tentative D call TRBD1 (6 bases). The CDR3 is 15 amino acids. Germline values: CDR1 MDHEN, CDR2 SYDVKM. CDR3 DNA: TGTACCAGCAGTAAAGGGGGAGGGTCGCATCAGCCCCAGCATTTT. The encoded protein is CTSSKGGGSHQPQHF.

At least ten counts were recorded for this clonotype. In nucleotides, the CDR3 is TGTGCCACCGGGCGGAGCGGGAGTAAAACTGGGTACGAGCAGTACTTC. It yields the protein CATGRSGSKTGYEQYF. The genes are TRBV10-3 and TRBJ2-7; 8 positions match TRBD2. V gave up 10 bases and J gave up 4 bases; unmatched junction bases: 18. Germline-derived CDR1 and CDR2 are ENHRY and SYGVKD. The CDR3 is 16 residues long.

J is TRBJ2-3 and V is TRBV6-1; tentative D call: TRBD1 (6 bases). The germline CDR1 and CDR2 sequences are MNHNS and SASEGT. V lost 6 bases and J 6 bases, leaving 19 bases between the germline ends. The CDR3 sequence is 15 residues long. CDR3 nucleotide sequence: TGTGCCAGCAGGGACCTACAGGGAGCAATGGATACGCAGTATTTT. It yields the protein CASRDLQGAMDTQYF.